This entry lists 17 T cell receptor beta chains sequenced from one sample in a study of blood T cell repertoires in COVID-19. Assay used: immunoSEQ multiplex PCR; TCRdb lists only in-frame clones, some missing. There are 350,000 to 400,000 clones in the sample; around 92% occur only once, and approximately 3% lies in the top ten. The material sequenced was peripheral blood. These receptors came from a woman aged 30 to 39 with COVID-19, enrolled during active disease.

The V gene is TRBV19, the J gene TRBJ2-5; weak D call: TRBD2 (7 bases). CDR3 length equals 12 residues. The germline V gene has CDR1 LNHDA and CDR2 SQIVND (reference sequence). V was pared by 3 bases and J by 6 bases, with 8 bases between. CDR3 bases: TGTGCCAGTAGTATGGGGGGGCAGACCCAGTACTTC. Amino acids: CASSMGGQTQYF.

The gene calls are TRBV7-9 and TRBJ2-3; the D gene is possibly TRBD1 (5 bases). CDR1 SEHNR and CDR2 FQNEAQ come from the germline V gene (reference sequence). This CDR3 spans 13 amino acids. Trimming left V 5 bases short and J 7 bases short, with 13 bases between. DNA for the CDR3: TGTGCCAGCAGCCCCGACACAGGAAATACGCAGTATTTT. Encoded protein: CASSPDTGNTQYF. Supplemented by reference TRBV7-9 and TRBJ2-3, the full variable domain reads DTGVSQNPRHKITKRGQNVTFRCDPISEHNRLYWYRQTLGQGPEFLTYFQNEAQLEKSRLLSDRFSAERPKGSFSTLEIQRTEQGDSAMYLCASSPDTGNTQYFGPGTRLTVL.

Turning to this clone: Germline is not matched at one junction end, which may reflect a read error. The chain couples TRBV6-6 to TRBJ1-4; no clear D. This CDR3 has 13 amino acids. Per the germline V gene, CDR1 is MNHNY and CDR2 is SVGAGI (reference sequence). CDR3 region: CASRQQPFSAELF. The CDR3 DNA is TGTGCCAGCAGACAACAGCCTTTTAGTGCCGAACTTTTT.

The rearrangement uses TRBV30 and TRBJ1-3, with no clear D. The CDR3 runs 12 residues. The V gene lost 1 base and the J gene lost 2 bases, with 3 bases spanning the gap. Germline CDR1 reads GTSNPN; CDR2 reads SVGIG (reference sequence). This CDR3 reads CAWSGAGNTIYF. DNA of the CDR3: TGTGCCTGGAGTGGAGCTGGAAACACCATATATTTT.

This clone has only one observation. The gene calls are TRBV7-9 and TRBJ2-3; TRBD1 is a possible D gene (5 bases). Germline V lookup: CDR1 SEHNR, CDR2 FQNEAQ (reference sequence). This CDR3 has 15 amino acids. Trimming removed 2 bases from V and 0 bases from J, with 9 bases in between. CDR3 nucleotide sequence: TGTGCCAGCAGCTTATTGGACATAAGCACAGATACGCAGTATTTT. Protein: CASSLLDISTDTQYF.

This clone was recorded once. The CDR3 loop is CASSEVSGGADTQYF. CDR3 bases: TGTGCCAGCAGTGAGGTTAGCGGGGGCGCAGATACGCAGTATTTT. This chain uses TRBV6-1 with TRBJ2-3; TRBD2 matches at 9 bases. The J segment lost 4 bases and the V segment lost 3 bases, leaving 5 bases of the junction unmatched. This CDR3 spans 15 amino acids. The germline V gene has CDR1 MNHNS and CDR2 SASEGT.

J is TRBJ2-7 and V is TRBV28; TRBD1 agrees at 7 bases. V was pared by 4 bases and J by 0 bases, with 6 bases of the junction left unmatched. The CDR3 is 15 amino acids. Germline V lookup: CDR1 MDHEN, CDR2 SYDVKM. This chain's CDR3 is CASSWTGGRSYEQYV. The CDR3 nucleotides read TGTGCCAGCAGTTGGACAGGAGGCCGCTCCTACGAGCAGTACGTC.

The genes are TRBV28 and TRBJ2-5, with TRBD1 matching over 7 bases. Germline V gene data show CDR1 as MDHEN and CDR2 as SYDVKM. The CDR3 covers 15 residues. The trim removed 4 bases at V and 2 bases at J, leaving 7 bases unmatched. The CDR3 DNA reads as TGTGCCAGCAGTTCCCCGACAGGGCCACAAGAGACCCAGTACTTC. Its translation is CASSSPTGPQETQYF.

The genes are TRBV6-6 and TRBJ2-1, with D possibly TRBD2 on 6 matching bases. This CDR3 region has 15 residues. Per the germline V gene, CDR1 is MNHNY and CDR2 is SVGAGI (reference sequence). Trimming removed 0 bases at V and 5 bases at J, with 11 bases between. The CDR3 region is CASSYSPDYDNEQFF. As DNA, the CDR3 is TGTGCCAGCAGTTACTCCCCGGACTATGACAATGAGCAGTTCTTC.

V usage is TRBV29-1 and J usage is TRBJ2-7, with 10 positions matching TRBD2. Germline V gives CDR1 SQVTM, CDR2 ANQGSEA. There are 15 residues in the CDR3. The V segment lost 3 bases and the J segment 5 bases; nucleotides outside the gene matches: 10. For the CDR3, the DNA is TGCAGCGTTGAGTTACTAGCGGGGAACTACGACGAGCAGTACTTC. Encoded protein: CSVELLAGNYDEQYF.

The chain couples TRBV7-6 to TRBJ2-3; 9 nucleotides align to TRBD2. Trimming at V came to 2 bases and at J to 4 bases, leaving 16 bases not matched to a gene. Germline lookup yields CDR1 SGHVS and CDR2 FNYEAQ. This CDR3 region has 19 residues. CDR3 sequence (DNA): TGTGCCAGCAGCTTAAGGGCTAGCGGGGAAGGGAGGGTCGCAGATACGCAGTATTTT. Protein product: CASSLRASGEGRVADTQYF.

The rearrangement joins TRBV19 to TRBJ1-5; TRBD1 aligns across 11 bases. The CDR3 has 15 residues. With 4 bases clipped from V and 4 bases from J, the junction kept 3 bases outside the gene matches. Germline V lookup: CDR1 LNHDA, CDR2 SQIVND (reference sequence). The CDR3 loop is CASSTGTGGNQPQHF. In nucleotides, the CDR3 is TGTGCCAGTAGTACAGGGACAGGGGGAAATCAGCCCCAGCATTTT.

The chain uses TRBV6-2 or TRBV6-3 and TRBJ1-1; perhaps TRBD1 as D (6 bases). The germline V and J ends were trimmed by 5 bases and 0 bases, with 16 bases remaining between them. Germline CDR1 is MNHEY and CDR2 is SVGEGT. The CDR3 has 16 residues. The DNA for the CDR3 is TGTGCCAGCAGTCCCTACACACAGGGTTTGAACACTGAAGCTTTCTTT. It translates to CASSPYTQGLNTEAFF.

V gene TRBV13 combines with J gene TRBJ2-3, with TRBD2 as a possible D gene (6 bases). The CDR3 totals 16 residues. Trimming left V 4 bases short and J 2 bases short, with 16 bases between. CDR1 is PRHDT and CDR2 is FYEKMQ in the germline V gene (reference sequence). CDR3 sequence: CASSSLSRGTTDTQYF. In DNA, the CDR3 is TGTGCCAGCAGCTCCCTATCGCGGGGCACCACAGATACGCAGTATTTT.

The chain combines TRBV19 with TRBJ2-1; D is unclear. CDR3 size: 13 residues. V was trimmed by 2 bases and J by 10 bases, leaving 12 bases between them. Germline loops: CDR1 LNHDA, CDR2 SQIVND (reference sequence). The CDR3: CASSISPPSEQFF. The CDR3, as DNA: TGTGCCAGTAGTATAAGCCCCCCGAGCGAGCAGTTCTTC.

The chain carries TRBV5-1 and TRBJ1-3; TRBD1 is a possible D gene (6 bases). CDR3 size: 15 residues. V lost 0 bases and J 9 bases, leaving 16 bases between the germline ends. Germline CDR1 and CDR2: SGHRS and YFSETQ. In DNA form, the CDR3 reads TGCGCCAGCAGCTTGGCTCCAGGGGCGGAGGCCACCATATATTTT. The encoded protein is CASSLAPGAEATIYF. Full variable domain (rest looked up from reference TRBV5-1 and TRBJ1-3): KAGVTQTPRYLIKTRGQQVTLSCSPISGHRSVSWYQQTPGQGLQFLFEYFSETQRNKGNFPGRFSGRQFSNSRSEMNVSTLELGDSALYLCASSLAPGAEATIYFGEGSWLTVV.

The chain links TRBV18 to TRBJ2-3, with 8 bases lining up with TRBD2. Germline V lookup: CDR1 KGHSH, CDR2 LQKENI. This CDR3 spans 16 amino acids. V was pared by 2 bases and J by 3 bases, with 7 bases of the junction left unmatched. The CDR3 DNA is TGTGCCAGCTCACCAGGACTAGCCGGTGGAACAGATACGCAGTATTTT. It is translated as CASSPGLAGGTDTQYF.